These T cell receptor beta chains were read from a single sample in a study of HIV-infected patients and healthy controls. TCRdb analysed the 5' RACE reads with MiXCR anew, one entry per CDR3 protein. The data hold almost 65,000 distinct CDR3 sequences, with over 15% observed a single time. The specimen sequenced was CD4+ T cells from blood. All receptors derive from a human donor in good health. CDR3s include the opening cysteine and the closing phenylalanine or tryptophan. D genes are given only for firm matches. Rows give clone size only sometimes, using once, few, many, or a class for an expanded clone.

J: TRBJ1-2
V: TRBV18
D: TRBD1
size: many
CDR3: CASSGGAGGDYGYTF
DNA: TGTGCCAGCTCCGGTGGGGCAGGGGGCGACTATGGCTACACCTTC

J: TRBJ1-2
V: TRBV27
D: TRBD1
size: medium-sized
CDR3: CASSLVGQGAGYGYTF
DNA: TGTGCCAGCAGTTTGGTTGGGCAGGGGGCTGGGTATGGCTACACCTTC

J: TRBJ2-4
V: TRBV30
D: TRBD1
size: -
CDR3: CAWNRDRAAKNIQYF
DNA: TGTGCCTGGAACCGGGACAGGGCGGCCAAAAACATTCAGTACTTC

J: TRBJ1-5
V: TRBV14
D: -
size: few
CDR3: CASTLRGIQPQHF
DNA: TGTGCCAGCACCCTCAGGGGAATTCAGCCCCAGCATTTT

J: TRBJ2-5
V: TRBV6-2/TRBV6-3
D: -
size: few
CDR3: CASSPQGLGNQETQYF
DNA: TGTGCCAGCAGTCCGCAGGGACTGGGAAACCAAGAGACCCAGTACTTC

J: TRBJ1-4
V: TRBV27
D: TRBD1
size: -
CDR3: CASSYTGGYATNEKLFF
DNA: TGTGCCAGCAGTTATACAGGGGGCTATGCAACTAATGAAAAACTGTTTTTT

J: TRBJ1-5
V: TRBV12-3/TRBV12-4
D: TRBD1
size: -
CDR3: CASSLRTGDQPQHF
DNA: TGTGCCAGCAGTTTAAGGACAGGAGATCAGCCCCAGCATTTT

J: TRBJ2-3
V: TRBV6-5
D: -
size: many
CDR3: CASSYSGKTSTDTQYF
DNA: TGTGCCAGCAGTTACTCGGGGAAAACTAGCACAGATACGCAGTATTTT

J: TRBJ1-1
V: TRBV19
D: TRBD1
size: few
CDR3: CASSISSPGQGTEAFF
DNA: TGTGCCAGTAGTATATCTTCGCCAGGACAGGGAACTGAAGCTTTCTTT

J: TRBJ2-2
V: TRBV24-1
D: -
size: many
CDR3: CATRKGEGNTGELFF
DNA: TGTGCCACCAGAAAAGGAGAGGGGAACACCGGGGAGCTGTTTTTT

J: TRBJ2-4
V: TRBV3-1
D: TRBD1
size: -
CDR3: CASSQDVGGGFAKNIQYF
DNA: TGTGCCAGCAGCCAAGATGTAGGGGGCGGTTTTGCCAAAAACATTCAGTACTTC

J: TRBJ2-5
V: TRBV6-1
D: TRBD2
size: -
CDR3: CASRGTSGQETQYF
DNA: TGTGCCAGCAGGGGGACTAGCGGGCAAGAGACCCAGTACTTC

J: TRBJ1-5
V: TRBV20-1
D: -
size: many
CDR3: CSASVGDQPQHF
DNA: TGCAGTGCTAGTGTAGGGGATCAGCCCCAGCATTTT

J: TRBJ2-7
V: TRBV1
D: -
size: many
CDR3: CTSSQGDRVIHEQYF
DNA: TGCACCAGCAGCCAAGGGGACAGGGTTATCCACGAGCAGTACTTC

J: TRBJ2-7
V: TRBV4-1
D: -
size: many
CDR3: CASSQDIGQGPLREQYF
DNA: TGCGCCAGCAGCCAAGATATCGGGCAGGGTCCCTTGAGGGAGCAGTACTTC

J: TRBJ2-5
V: TRBV7-8
D: TRBD2
size: few
CDR3: CASSLAGRETQYF
DNA: TGTGCCAGCAGTCTAGCGGGACGGGAGACCCAGTACTTC

J: TRBJ1-1
V: TRBV29-1
D: -
size: many
CDR3: CSTRRRNAEAFF
DNA: TGCAGCACCCGACGGAGGAACGCTGAAGCTTTCTTT

J: TRBJ2-1
V: TRBV29-1
D: -
size: -
CDR3: CSVAPHHRPESSYNEQFF
DNA: TGCAGCGTCGCCCCGCACCACCGGCCGGAAAGCTCCTACAATGAGCAGTTCTTC

J: TRBJ2-3
V: TRBV20-1
D: -
size: -
CDR3: CSASSGPPLDTQYF
DNA: TGCAGTGCTAGCTCGGGACCTCCTTTGGATACGCAGTATTTT

J: TRBJ1-1
V: TRBV30
D: -
size: few
CDR3: CAWSGQFRGGTEAFF
DNA: TGTGCCTGGAGTGGACAATTTAGGGGAGGAACTGAAGCTTTCTTT

J: TRBJ2-3
V: TRBV7-3
D: -
size: many
CDR3: CASSPGRDTQYF
DNA: TGTGCCAGCAGCCCCGGACGAGATACGCAGTATTTT

J: TRBJ2-3
V: TRBV20-1
D: -
size: -
CDR3: CSARDLAASTGTDTQYF
DNA: TGCAGTGCTAGAGATTTGGCAGCTAGTACAGGCACAGATACGCAGTATTTT

J: TRBJ2-1
V: TRBV19
D: -
size: few
CDR3: CASSIEGVSYNEQFF
DNA: TGTGCCAGTAGTATAGAAGGGGTGTCCTACAATGAGCAGTTCTTC

J: TRBJ2-6
V: TRBV5-1
D: TRBD1
size: many
CDR3: CASSLLTGGSGANVLTF
DNA: TGCGCCAGCAGCTTGCTCACAGGGGGGTCTGGGGCCAACGTCCTGACTTTC

J: TRBJ1-3
V: TRBV3-1
D: -
size: few
CDR3: CASSQWGRSSGNTIYF
DNA: TGTGCCAGCAGCCAATGGGGGCGGAGCTCTGGAAACACCATATATTTT

J: TRBJ2-1
V: TRBV29-1
D: -
size: many
CDR3: CSVEDRQRTYNEQFF
DNA: TGCAGCGTTGAAGATCGACAGCGTACCTACAATGAGCAGTTCTTC

J: TRBJ1-3
V: TRBV6-5
D: TRBD1
size: many
CDR3: CASSPGGRNTIYF
DNA: TGTGCCAGCAGCCCAGGGGGAAGAAACACCATATATTTT

J: TRBJ2-3
V: TRBV12-3/TRBV12-4
D: TRBD2
size: few
CDR3: CASSPSGLSDTQYF
DNA: TGTGCCAGCAGTCCTAGCGGACTCTCAGATACGCAGTATTTT

J: TRBJ2-1
V: TRBV7-3
D: TRBD1
size: many
CDR3: CASSQGGSSYNEQFF
DNA: TGTGCCAGCAGCCAAGGGGGCAGCTCCTACAATGAGCAGTTCTTC

J: TRBJ2-3
V: TRBV5-6
D: -
size: few
CDR3: CASSSWGPGTDTQYF
DNA: TGTGCCAGCAGCTCCTGGGGTCCAGGCACAGATACGCAGTATTTT

J: TRBJ2-6
V: TRBV11-2
D: TRBD2
size: -
CDR3: CASSLGETGGTVGANVLTF
DNA: TGTGCCAGCAGCTTAGGGGAGACGGGGGGGACGGTTGGGGCCAACGTCCTGACTTTC

J: TRBJ1-4
V: TRBV5-6
D: -
size: -
CDR3: CASSLTTNEKLFF
DNA: TGTGCCAGCAGCTTAACAACTAATGAAAAACTGTTTTTT

J: TRBJ2-1
V: TRBV20-1
D: -
size: -
CDR3: CSAPLNPVEKQFF
DNA: TGCAGTGCTCCCCTAAATCCCGTGGAAAAGCAGTTCTTC

J: TRBJ1-5
V: TRBV19
D: TRBD1
size: -
CDR3: CASSMGDRRPDQPQHF
DNA: TGTGCCAGTAGTATGGGGGACAGACGACCCGACCAGCCCCAGCATTTT

J: TRBJ1-1
V: TRBV5-8
D: -
size: few
CDR3: CASSSGGGNTEAFF
DNA: TGTGCCAGCAGCTCCGGTGGGGGTAATACTGAAGCTTTCTTT

J: TRBJ2-3
V: TRBV7-9
D: -
size: medium-sized
CDR3: CASLLFSSTDTQYF
DNA: TGTGCCAGTCTTCTCTTCTCTAGCACAGATACGCAGTATTTT

J: TRBJ2-5
V: TRBV12-3/TRBV12-4
D: TRBD1
size: -
CDR3: CASSKGQEFGTQYF
DNA: TGTGCCAGCAGTAAAGGACAGGAGTTTGGGACCCAGTACTTC

J: TRBJ2-3
V: TRBV20-1
D: -
size: many
CDR3: CSAFQADTQYF
DNA: TGCAGTGCGTTTCAGGCAGATACGCAGTATTTT

J: TRBJ1-2
V: TRBV21-1
D: -
size: many
CDR3: CASSIHRAWRDGYTF
DNA: TGTGCCAGCAGCATCCACAGGGCATGGAGAGATGGCTACACCTTC

J: TRBJ1-1
V: TRBV5-1
D: -
size: many
CDR3: CASFQSAANTEAFF
DNA: TGCGCCAGCTTTCAGTCGGCCGCGAACACTGAAGCTTTCTTT

J: TRBJ2-5
V: TRBV11-2
D: -
size: -
CDR3: CASSLDFTVNGETQYF
DNA: TGTGCCAGCAGCTTAGATTTCACAGTTAATGGAGAGACCCAGTACTTC

J: TRBJ1-1
V: TRBV20-1
D: -
size: many
CDR3: CSARVGHLNTEAFF
DNA: TGCAGTGCTAGGGTAGGACACCTGAACACTGAAGCTTTCTTT

J: TRBJ1-4
V: TRBV2
D: TRBD1
size: -
CDR3: CASSDKVWTGSSIGEKLFF
DNA: TGTGCCAGCAGTGATAAAGTCTGGACAGGGTCCTCTATCGGCGAAAAACTGTTTTTT

J: TRBJ1-3
V: TRBV7-2
D: TRBD1
size: many
CDR3: CASTQTTGTGNTIYF
DNA: TGTGCCAGCACCCAAACGACAGGGACTGGAAACACCATATATTTT

J: TRBJ1-1
V: TRBV6-1
D: TRBD1
size: many
CDR3: CASSVVQGEVNTEAFF
DNA: TGTGCCAGCAGTGTAGTACAGGGGGAAGTGAACACTGAAGCTTTCTTT

J: TRBJ1-2
V: TRBV5-5
D: -
size: few
CDR3: CASSLPPGYGYTF
DNA: TGTGCCAGCAGCTTACCCCCCGGCTATGGCTACACCTTC